A selection of T cell receptor beta chains follows, all from one sample in a study of siplizumab effects on memory and regulatory T cells. The protocol was immunoSEQ multiplex PCR, while the TCRdb copy is restricted to in-frame clones and leaves out a portion. Of some 100,000 clones in the sample, 92% were seen once. Sequencing was carried out using non-Treg CD4+ T cells sorted from blood. The receptors here all came from a human donor in good health. The CDR3 runs from the conserved cysteine through the conserved F or W. The D gene is left open where the match is weak. Some rows have no size entry. The others give once, few or many, or a class for an expanded clone.

abundance	d_gene	len	v_gene	j_gene	CDR3aa	CDR3nt
.	TRBD2	17	TRBV9	TRBJ2-3	CASSAISGRAIGDTQYF	TGTGCCAGCAGCGCCATCAGCGGGAGGGCCATTGGTGATACGCAGTATTTT
.	.	12	TRBV30	TRBJ2-3	CAWSLQADTQYF	TGTGCCTGGAGCCTACAGGCAGATACGCAGTATTTT
.	.	15	TRBV19	TRBJ2-1	CASSISSGHRYEQFF	TGTGCCAGTAGTATAAGTAGCGGCCATAGGTATGAGCAGTTCTTC
.	TRBD1	13	TRBV6-1	TRBJ2-5	CASRDRVQETQYF	TGTGCCAGCAGGGACAGGGTCCAAGAGACCCAGTACTTC
.	.	15	TRBV19	TRBJ1-5	CASSFTGNSNQPQHF	TGTGCCAGTAGTTTTACAGGGAATAGCAATCAGCCCCAGCATTTT
few	.	13	TRBV2	TRBJ1-4	CASSVTGVEKLFF	TGTGCCAGCAGTGTTACAGGAGTGGAAAAACTGTTTTTT
.	.	14	TRBV16	TRBJ2-1	CASSQDRSVNEQFF	TGTGCCAGCAGCCAAGATAGGTCCGTGAATGAGCAGTTCTTC
.	TRBD1	15	TRBV2	TRBJ1-4	CASIAGQGTNEKLFF	TGTGCCAGCATCGCCGGACAGGGTACTAATGAAAAACTGTTTTTT
.	TRBD1	15	TRBV14	TRBJ2-5	CASSLTGGAGETQYF	TGTGCCAGCAGCCTCACAGGGGGCGCAGGGGAGACCCAGTACTTC
once	.	14	TRBV18	TRBJ2-5	CASSRRGSQETQYF	TGTGCCAGCTCACGCCGGGGGTCGCAAGAGACCCAGTACTTC
.	TRBD1	16	TRBV6-6	TRBJ1-4	CASSPRTGVENEKLFF	TGTGCCAGCAGCCCCCGGACAGGGGTAGAAAATGAAAAACTGTTTTTT
.	TRBD1	15	TRBV5-1	TRBJ2-7	CASTPTGGDGYEQYF	TGCGCCAGCACCCCGACAGGGGGCGACGGATACGAGCAGTACTTC
.	.	14	TRBV28	TRBJ2-4	CATWDSLAKNIQYF	TGTGCCACCTGGGATTCTCTAGCCAAAAACATTCAGTACTTC
once	TRBD2	16	TRBV7-9	TRBJ2-3	CASSPTSGHSTDTQYF	TGTGCCAGCAGCCCGACTAGCGGACATAGCACAGATACGCAGTATTTT
.	TRBD1	13	TRBV18	TRBJ1-1	CASSRTGVGEAFF	TGTGCCAGCTCACGAACAGGGGTGGGTGAAGCTTTCTTT
.	.	16	TRBV19	TRBJ2-7	CASRSMGGGGVWEQYF	TGTGCCAGTAGGTCCATGGGGGGCGGCGGGGTCTGGGAGCAGTACTTC
.	.	13	TRBV7-2	TRBJ2-3	CASSPRRTDTQYF	TGTGCCAGCAGCCCCCGGAGGACAGATACGCAGTATTTT
.	.	12	TRBV2	TRBJ2-3	CASNTPWDTQYF	TGTGCCAGCAACACCCCCTGGGATACGCAGTATTTT
.	TRBD1	14	TRBV10-3	TRBJ2-7	CAISAGQGDYEQYF	TGTGCCATCAGTGCCGGACAGGGAGACTACGAGCAGTACTTC
once	.	13	TRBV6-4	TRBJ1-1	CASSGQPGTEAFF	TGTGCCAGCAGCGGACAGCCGGGCACTGAAGCTTTCTTT
.	.	12	TRBV11-2	TRBJ2-1	CASGRRLNEQFF	TGTGCCAGCGGGAGGAGGTTGAATGAGCAGTTCTTC
.	.	12	TRBV4-1	TRBJ2-3	CASSQVLDTQYF	TGCGCCAGCAGCCAGGTGTTAGATACGCAGTATTTT
.	.	12	TRBV18	TRBJ2-7	CASSLPGVEQYF	TGTGCCAGCTCCCTTCCCGGCGTCGAGCAGTACTTC
.	.	13	TRBV6-1	TRBJ2-2	CASRKLAIGELFF	TGTGCCAGCAGGAAACTAGCTATCGGGGAGCTGTTTTTT
.	.	14	TRBV27	TRBJ2-7	CASRIYRGAYEQYF	TGTGCCAGCAGGATATACAGAGGAGCGTACGAGCAGTACTTC
few	.	15	TRBV27	TRBJ2-7	CASRLQGGLPYEQYF	TGTGCCAGCAGATTACAGGGGGGGCTCCCCTACGAGCAGTACTTC
.	.	13	TRBV30	TRBJ1-5	CAWSARDVRPQHF	TGTGCCTGGAGTGCCAGGGACGTTCGGCCCCAGCATTTT
.	.	13	TRBV7-3	TRBJ2-1	CASSLTDYNEQFF	TGTGCCAGCAGCTTAACGGATTACAATGAGCAGTTCTTC
.	.	15	TRBV28	TRBJ1-1	CATGDFRILNTEAFF	TGTGCCACCGGTGATTTCAGAATTTTGAACACTGAAGCTTTCTTT
.	.	15	TRBV4-3	TRBJ2-1	CASSHGTFLDNEQFF	TGCGCCAGCAGCCATGGGACATTCTTAGACAATGAGCAGTTCTTC
.	.	16	TRBV28	TRBJ2-6	CASMETTSPGANVLTF	TGTGCCAGCATGGAGACTACTTCGCCTGGGGCCAACGTCCTGACTTTC
once	TRBD2	14	TRBV7-8	TRBJ2-7	CASREGSGIDEQYF	TGTGCCAGCAGAGAGGGTAGCGGGATAGACGAGCAGTACTTC
.	TRBD2	14	TRBV6-4	TRBJ2-7	CASSRTSGDYEQYF	TGTGCCAGCTCAAGGACTAGCGGGGACTACGAGCAGTACTTC
.	TRBD2	15	TRBV6-6	TRBJ2-1	CASSTQAGDADEQFF	TGTGCCAGCAGTACCCAAGCGGGAGACGCGGATGAGCAGTTCTTC
.	.	13	TRBV19	TRBJ1-1	CASSIQQNTEAFF	TGTGCCAGTAGTATACAGCAGAACACTGAAGCTTTCTTT
.	.	16	TRBV21-1	TRBJ1-5	CASTRGGGLGNQPQHF	TGTGCCAGCACCAGAGGGGGAGGGTTGGGCAATCAGCCCCAGCATTTT
.	TRBD1	15	TRBV15	TRBJ2-3	CATSSHRGRTDTQYF	TGTGCCACCAGCAGCCACAGGGGGAGGACAGATACGCAGTATTTT
.	.	12	TRBV6-6	TRBJ2-3	CASLGSADTQYF	TGTGCCAGCTTGGGGTCTGCTGATACGCAGTATTTT
.	TRBD2	18	TRBV19	TRBJ2-3	CASSIRVGGRAGTDTQYF	TGTGCCAGTAGTATAAGGGTCGGCGGGAGGGCCGGGACAGATACGCAGTATTTT
.	TRBD2	15	TRBV14	TRBJ2-3	CASRRTSSSGDTQYF	TGTGCCAGCAGGCGGACTAGCTCCTCAGGAGATACGCAGTATTTT
.	.	15	TRBV6-1	TRBJ2-2	CASSEVDGGTGELFF	TGTGCCAGCAGTGAAGTGGACGGGGGAACCGGGGAGCTGTTTTTT
.	TRBD2	15	TRBV18	TRBJ2-5	CASSPTSGRRETQYF	TGTGCCAGCTCACCGACTAGCGGGAGAAGAGAGACCCAGTACTTC